These 8 T cell receptor beta chains originate from one sample sequenced in a study of cytomegalovirus exposure and HLA in healthy donors. With 60 Vbeta and 13 Jbeta primers, the PCR was carried out. The assay was immunoSEQ multiplex PCR, and TCRdb's table has in-frame clones only and misses some. The listing records under 35,000 clones. The sequencing input was PBMCs. The receptors shown here come from a man aged 25 to 45 in good health and CMV-seronegative.

V gene TRBV4-1 combines with J gene TRBJ1-3; no firm D call. The CDR3 spans 17 residues. Germline assignment: CDR1 MGHRA and CDR2 YSYEKL. The germline V and J ends were trimmed by 0 bases and 4 bases, with 16 bases remaining between them. For the CDR3, the DNA is TGCGCCAGCAGCCAAGATCGTCGTACAGCTACAGGAAACACCATATATTTT. Encoded protein: CASSQDRRTATGNTIYF.

V gene TRBV4-1 combines with J gene TRBJ2-3; TRBD2 aligns across 8 bases. The CDR3 covers 16 residues. Germline V gene lookup returns CDR1 MGHRA and CDR2 YSYEKL. Unmatched junction bases numbered 6, after V lost 3 bases and J lost 1 base. CDR3 sequence (DNA): TGCGCCAGCAGCCAGGGACTAGTAGTCCGCACAGATACGCAGTATTTT. Translated, it gives CASSQGLVVRTDTQYF.

This clone is called medium-sized based on its frequency. The chain carries TRBV28 and TRBJ1-1; D is possibly TRBD1 (5 bases). CDR1 MDHEN and CDR2 SYDVKM come from the germline V gene. Trimming left V 6 bases short and J 5 bases short, with 13 bases between. CDR3 length equals 13 residues. The CDR3 sequence is CASSTHQGTEAFF. The CDR3 DNA reads TGTGCCAGCAGCACTCACCAGGGAACTGAAGCTTTCTTT.

V gene TRBV7-6 combines with J gene TRBJ2-2; D is unresolved. CDR3 length: 14 amino acids. Germline V lookup: CDR1 SGHVS, CDR2 FNYEAQ. Trimming took off 6 bases at V and 2 bases at J, with 10 bases between the two ends. The CDR3 reads CASSYRFNTGELFF. CDR3 coding DNA: TGTGCCAGCAGTTACAGATTTAACACCGGGGAGCTGTTTTTT.

The CDR3 DNA reads TGTGCCAGCAGCTTCTGGTCTAGCGGGGAACAAGAGACCCAGTACTTC. This codes for CASSFWSSGEQETQYF. The chain employs TRBV7-9 and TRBJ2-5; 9 bases agree with TRBD2. Germline trimming cut 3 bases from V and 2 bases from J; bases unmatched to any gene: 7. There are 16 residues in the CDR3. The germline gives CDR1 SEHNR, CDR2 FQNEAQ (reference sequence).

The CDR3 nucleotides read TGTGCTAGTGAGGATCGTGCGGGAGGGCTCGGGGAGCAGTTCTTC. Its protein is CASEDRAGGLGEQFF. The chain is built from TRBV12-5 and TRBJ2-1; TRBD2 aligns across 9 bases. The CDR3 spans 15 residues. Germline V gene sequence: CDR1 LGHNT, CDR2 FRNRAP. The junction had 14 bases not matched to a gene; V was cut back by 7 bases and J by 10 bases.

The V and J genes are TRBV25-1 and TRBJ2-7; TRBD2 matches at 8 bases. There are 15 residues in the CDR3. V gave up 4 bases and J gave up 1 base; unmatched junction bases: 6. Looked up from germline, CDR1 is MGHDK and CDR2 is SYGVNS. The CDR3 DNA reads TGTGCCAGCAGTGGAACTAGCGGACCTTCCTACGAGCAGTACTTC. It is translated as CASSGTSGPSYEQYF.

The chain links TRBV4-3 to TRBJ1-2, with a weak D call TRBD1 (5 bases). V lost 3 bases, J lost 1 base, and 18 bases lay in between. Looked up from germline, CDR1 is LGHNA and CDR2 is YSLEER. The CDR3 spans 17 residues. The CDR3 nucleotides read TGCGCCAGCAGCCAGGTTGGACGGGGGATTCTTAACTATGGCTACACCTTC. Its protein product is CASSQVGRGILNYGYTF.